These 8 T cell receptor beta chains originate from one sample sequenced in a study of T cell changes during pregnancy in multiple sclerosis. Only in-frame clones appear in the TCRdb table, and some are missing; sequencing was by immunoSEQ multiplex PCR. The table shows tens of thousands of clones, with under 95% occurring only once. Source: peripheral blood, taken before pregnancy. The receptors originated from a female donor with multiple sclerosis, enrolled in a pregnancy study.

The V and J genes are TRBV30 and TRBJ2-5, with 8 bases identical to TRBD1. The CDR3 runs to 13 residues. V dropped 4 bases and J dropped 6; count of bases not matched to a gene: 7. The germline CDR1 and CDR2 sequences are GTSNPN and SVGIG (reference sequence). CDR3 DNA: TGTGCCTGGAACCAGGGGGCTAGCCAGACCCAGTACTTC. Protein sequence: CAWNQGASQTQYF.

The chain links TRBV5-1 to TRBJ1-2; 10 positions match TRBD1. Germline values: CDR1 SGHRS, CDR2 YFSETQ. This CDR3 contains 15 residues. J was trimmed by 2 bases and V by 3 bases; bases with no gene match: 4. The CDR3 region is CASSWGQGTNYGYTF. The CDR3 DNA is TGCGCCAGCAGCTGGGGACAGGGGACCAACTATGGCTACACCTTC.

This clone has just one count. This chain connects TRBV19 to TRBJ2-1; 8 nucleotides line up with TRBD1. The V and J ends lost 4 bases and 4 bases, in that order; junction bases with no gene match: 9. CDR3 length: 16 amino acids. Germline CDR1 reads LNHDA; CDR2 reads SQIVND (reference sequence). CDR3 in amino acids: CASSNQGQGDYNEQFF. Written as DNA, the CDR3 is TGTGCCAGTAGTAATCAAGGACAGGGAGATTACAATGAGCAGTTCTTC.

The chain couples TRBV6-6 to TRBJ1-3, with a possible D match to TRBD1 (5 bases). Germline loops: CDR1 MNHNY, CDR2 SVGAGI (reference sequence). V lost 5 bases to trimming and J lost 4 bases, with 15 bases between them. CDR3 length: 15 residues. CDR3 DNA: TGTGCCAGCAGTATGAAAGGGGAAGGGGGAAACACCATATATTTT. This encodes CASSMKGEGGNTIYF.

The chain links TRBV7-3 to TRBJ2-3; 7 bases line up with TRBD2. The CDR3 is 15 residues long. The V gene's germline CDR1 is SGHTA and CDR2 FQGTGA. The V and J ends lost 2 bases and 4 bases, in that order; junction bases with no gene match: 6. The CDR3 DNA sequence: TGTGCCAGCAGCTTATTCCTCGGGGGGTCAGATACGCAGTATTTT. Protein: CASSLFLGGSDTQYF.

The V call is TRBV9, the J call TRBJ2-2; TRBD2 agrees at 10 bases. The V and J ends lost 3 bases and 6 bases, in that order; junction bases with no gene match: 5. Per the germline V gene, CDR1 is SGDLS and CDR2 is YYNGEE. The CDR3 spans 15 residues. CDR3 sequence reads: CASSATGTSAGELFF. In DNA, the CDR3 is TGTGCCAGCAGCGCCACCGGGACTAGCGCCGGGGAGCTGTTTTTT.

The CDR3 region is CASSPVDRPWESNIQYF. The DNA for the CDR3 is TGTGCCAGCAGTCCCGTGGACAGGCCCTGGGAGAGTAACATTCAGTACTTC. This chain connects TRBV2 to TRBJ2-4, with 7 bases lining up with TRBD1. The germline gives CDR1 SNHLY, CDR2 FYNNEI. The junction had 17 bases not matched to a gene; V was cut back by 5 bases and J by 7 bases. The CDR3 totals 17 residues.

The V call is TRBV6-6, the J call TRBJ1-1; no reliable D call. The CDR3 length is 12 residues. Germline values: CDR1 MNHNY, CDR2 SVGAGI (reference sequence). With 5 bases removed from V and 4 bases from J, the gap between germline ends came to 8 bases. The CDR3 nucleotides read TGTGCCAGCAGTCCACTCGGCACTGAAGCTTTCTTT. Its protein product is CASSPLGTEAFF.